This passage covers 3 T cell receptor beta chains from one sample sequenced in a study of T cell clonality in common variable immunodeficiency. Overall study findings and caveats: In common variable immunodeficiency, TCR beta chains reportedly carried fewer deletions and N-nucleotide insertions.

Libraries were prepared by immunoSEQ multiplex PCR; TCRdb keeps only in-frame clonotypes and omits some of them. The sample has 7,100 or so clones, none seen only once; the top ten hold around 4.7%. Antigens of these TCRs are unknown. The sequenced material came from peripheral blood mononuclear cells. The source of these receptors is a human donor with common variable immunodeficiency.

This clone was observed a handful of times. Partial CDR3 DNA: TGCGCCAGCAGCCCAGGGACAACGAACACCGGGGAG. Translation gives CASSPGTTNTGE. The full CDR3 sequence reads CASSPGTTNTGELFF. V is TRBV5-1 and J is TRBJ2-2; maybe TRBD1 (6 bases). The read finishes 3 residues shy of the CDR3 end, and the germline J gene is used to complete it. Trimming cost V 4 bases and J 0 bases, with 10 bases left between them. Germline values: CDR1 SGHRS, CDR2 YFSETQ. The CDR3 has 15 amino acids.

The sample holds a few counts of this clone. Partial CDR3 DNA: TGTGCCAGCAGTTCGACCGGGACTAGCAGGTACGAG. Protein: CASSSTGTSRYE. The entire CDR3 protein is CASSSTGTSRYEQYF. The genes are TRBV7-9 and TRBJ2-7; 9 bases are a match to TRBD2. The read terminates 3 residues before the CDR3 end, so the remaining end is supplied by the germline J gene. J was trimmed by 4 bases and V by 6 bases; bases with no gene match: 10. There are 15 residues in the CDR3. Germline V gives CDR1 SEHNR, CDR2 FQNEAQ (reference sequence).

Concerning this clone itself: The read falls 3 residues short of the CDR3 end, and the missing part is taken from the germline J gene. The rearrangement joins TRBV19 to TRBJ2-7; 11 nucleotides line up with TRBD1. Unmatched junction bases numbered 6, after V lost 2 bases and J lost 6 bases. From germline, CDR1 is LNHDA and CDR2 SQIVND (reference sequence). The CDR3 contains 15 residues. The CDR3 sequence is CASSISSDRGPEQYF. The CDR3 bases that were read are TGTGCCAGTAGTATATCCTCGGACAGGGGGCCCGAG.